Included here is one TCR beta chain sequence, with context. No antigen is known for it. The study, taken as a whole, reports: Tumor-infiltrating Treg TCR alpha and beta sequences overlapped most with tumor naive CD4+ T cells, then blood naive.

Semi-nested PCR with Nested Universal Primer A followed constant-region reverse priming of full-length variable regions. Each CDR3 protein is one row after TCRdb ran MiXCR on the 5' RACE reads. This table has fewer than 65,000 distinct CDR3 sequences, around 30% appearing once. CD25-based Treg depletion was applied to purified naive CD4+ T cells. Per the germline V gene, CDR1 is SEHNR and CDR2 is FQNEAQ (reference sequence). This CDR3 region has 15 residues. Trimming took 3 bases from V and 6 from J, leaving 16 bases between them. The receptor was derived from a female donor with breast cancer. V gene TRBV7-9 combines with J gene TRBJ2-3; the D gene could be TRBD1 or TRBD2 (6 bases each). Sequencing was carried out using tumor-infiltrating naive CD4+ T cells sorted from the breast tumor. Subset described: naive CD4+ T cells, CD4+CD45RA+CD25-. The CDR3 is CASSFRRAGGDTQYF. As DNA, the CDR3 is TGTGCCAGCAGCTTTCGCAGGGCCGGGGGCGATACGCAGTATTTT.